Included here is one T cell receptor (beta chain) sequence, with context. Its matching antigen is unknown. The source of the sample is a study of T cell responses to AZD1222 COVID-19 vaccine. This CDR3 has 15 amino acids. Trimming stripped 4 bases from V and 0 bases from J, with 10 bases between. Per germline, CDR1 MNHEY and CDR2 SVGAGI. Clones were sequenced by immunoSEQ multiplex PCR, and TCRdb holds only the in-frame ones, with some missing. The sample lists tens of thousands of clones; roughly four fifths were seen once. Study-wide findings and caveats: Nearly half of the spike-specific TCRs reportedly recognize variant regions that carry no mutations.

The chain couples TRBV6-5 to TRBJ1-3; D unresolved. The source was peripheral blood, collected on day 0 of AZD1222 vaccination. This receptor was taken from an adult in good health. The CDR3 loop reads CASSWRSSSGNTIYF. The CDR3 DNA reads TGTGCCAGCAGTTGGCGGTCCAGCTCTGGAAACACCATATATTTT.